This T cell receptor (beta chain) was retrieved from a study of T cells in Graves' hyperthyroidism and ophthalmopathy. Whole-study context: Before any treatment, at initial diagnosis, peripheral blood was collected. Overall study findings and caveats: In the analysis, a 13 V-J model separated ophthalmopathy from stable hyperthyroidism.

Researchers amplified the TCR beta CDR3 regions from RNA transcripts. HTBI primers were used for first-round RT-PCR of the TCR CDR3. TCRdb independently ran MiXCR on the multiplex PCR reads; one entry per CDR3 protein. The sample records more than 350,000 distinct CDR3 sequences, over 12% being singletons. At least 3 on the Clinical Activity Score was recorded for ophthalmopathy patients, who also had NOSPECS grade at least 4 and duration under 3 months. Patients were excluded because of uncontrolled infection, other autoimmune disease, pregnancy or lactation. A note on this clonotype: The antigen remains undetermined.

V shed 4 bases and J 0 bases; nucleotides not matched to a gene: 7. The germline gives CDR1 SGHRS, CDR2 YFSETQ. The CDR3 sequence is 16 residues long. This TCR was sampled from a woman aged 60-70 years with Graves' ophthalmopathy. Material for sequencing was blood. The rearrangement links TRBV5-1 to TRBJ2-1, with TRBD2 matching over 7 bases. CDR3 nucleotide sequence: TGCGCCAGCAGCCTGGGGGGGTTCAGCTCCTACAATGAGCAGTTCTTC. This encodes CASSLGGFSSYNEQFF.